These T cell receptor beta chains were read from a single sample in a study of cytomegalovirus exposure and HLA in healthy donors. Method: immunoSEQ multiplex PCR; TCRdb's copy keeps in-frame clones and lacks some. The data show 200,000 or so clones, 85% to 95% seen once. The sequenced sample was PBMCs. The receptors derive from a young woman in good health and CMV-seronegative. Each CDR3 is given with its conserved first and last residue. D genes are given only for firm matches. Some rows have no size entry. The others give once, few or many, or a class for an expanded clone.

CDR3nt: TGCGCCAGCAGCTTGGACCCATGGACGGGAGCTAACTATGGCTACACCTTC; CDR3aa: CASSLDPWTGANYGYTF; d_gene: .; abundance: .; j_gene: TRBJ1-2; v_gene: TRBV5-1
CDR3nt: TGCGCCAGCAGCTTACGAGGACTAGCGGGAGCTGGGGCCAACGTCCTGACTTTC; CDR3aa: CASSLRGLAGAGANVLTF; d_gene: TRBD2; abundance: .; j_gene: TRBJ2-6; v_gene: TRBV5-1
CDR3nt: TGTGCCAGCAGTCAACGGCCGGGACTAGCGGGAGGCGAGCAGTACTTC; CDR3aa: CASSQRPGLAGGEQYF; d_gene: TRBD2; abundance: .; j_gene: TRBJ2-7; v_gene: TRBV2
CDR3nt: TGCGCCAGCAGCCGGGCCTTCGGCAACAACGAGCAGTACTTC; CDR3aa: CASSRAFGNNEQYF; d_gene: .; abundance: .; j_gene: TRBJ2-7; v_gene: TRBV4-1
CDR3nt: TGTGCCAGCAGCTCCACAGATCTAAATTCACCCCTCCACTTT; CDR3aa: CASSSTDLNSPLHF; d_gene: .; abundance: .; j_gene: TRBJ1-6; v_gene: TRBV5-4
CDR3nt: TGTGCCAGCTCACCCTCGGGAAGCGCCGAGCAGTTCTTC; CDR3aa: CASSPSGSAEQFF; d_gene: .; abundance: .; j_gene: TRBJ2-1; v_gene: TRBV18
CDR3nt: TGTGCCAGCAGCTTAGATCCGGAGGCACCCTCAGGGAGGAATGGCTACACCTTC; CDR3aa: CASSLDPEAPSGRNGYTF; d_gene: .; abundance: .; j_gene: TRBJ1-2; v_gene: TRBV11-2
CDR3nt: TGTGCCAGCAGTGAAGCTACTACGACAGCTTACAATGAGCAGTTCTTC; CDR3aa: CASSEATTTAYNEQFF; d_gene: .; abundance: .; j_gene: TRBJ2-1; v_gene: TRBV6-1
CDR3nt: TGTGCCAGCAGCTTGGAAGGGGTTGGTTATGGCTACACCTTC; CDR3aa: CASSLEGVGYGYTF; d_gene: .; abundance: .; j_gene: TRBJ1-2; v_gene: TRBV5-6
CDR3nt: TGTGCCAGCAGTCACCGGGGCAGGGGAAGGGACACTGAAGCTTTCTTT; CDR3aa: CASSHRGRGRDTEAFF; d_gene: .; abundance: .; j_gene: TRBJ1-1; v_gene: TRBV25-1
CDR3nt: TGTGCCAGCAGTCCTCTAGGAGGATCCTACGAGCAGTACTTC; CDR3aa: CASSPLGGSYEQYF; d_gene: .; abundance: once; j_gene: TRBJ2-7; v_gene: TRBV6-5
CDR3nt: TGTGCCAGCAAACCTGGGACAGGGGGATATCAGCCCCAGCATTTT; CDR3aa: CASKPGTGGYQPQHF; d_gene: TRBD1; abundance: .; j_gene: TRBJ1-5; v_gene: TRBV19
CDR3nt: TGTGCCAGCAGTTATGTCGTCGGGGCTGGAAACACCATATATTTT; CDR3aa: CASSYVVGAGNTIYF; d_gene: .; abundance: .; j_gene: TRBJ1-3; v_gene: TRBV6-6
CDR3nt: TGTGCCAGCAGCTTGGGCCCCCCCGGGAGGGTCGCCACCGGGGAGCTGTTTTTT; CDR3aa: CASSLGPPGRVATGELFF; d_gene: TRBD2; abundance: .; j_gene: TRBJ2-2; v_gene: TRBV5-8
CDR3nt: TGTGCCAGCAGCCGCCGCGGGGAGCCTCCTGATGAGCAGTTCTTC; CDR3aa: CASSRRGEPPDEQFF; d_gene: .; abundance: .; j_gene: TRBJ2-1; v_gene: TRBV4-2
CDR3nt: TGTGCCAGCAGCCAAGAACACTCCAGCGGGAGGGGGGAGCAGTACTTC; CDR3aa: CASSQEHSSGRGEQYF; d_gene: TRBD2; abundance: .; j_gene: TRBJ2-7; v_gene: TRBV4-2
CDR3nt: TGTGCCAGCAGTGAAGTGGGGCACCGCAACTATGGCTACACCTTC; CDR3aa: CASSEVGHRNYGYTF; d_gene: .; abundance: .; j_gene: TRBJ1-2; v_gene: TRBV6-1
CDR3nt: TGCGCCAGCAGCAGGGGCGGGAGGGCGGTTGCCGAGCAGTACTTC; CDR3aa: CASSRGGRAVAEQYF; d_gene: TRBD2; abundance: .; j_gene: TRBJ2-7; v_gene: TRBV5-1
CDR3nt: TGTGCCTGGAGCCCGCGGCGACTACACCCCTCCTACGAGCAGTACTTC; CDR3aa: CAWSPRRLHPSYEQYF; d_gene: .; abundance: .; j_gene: TRBJ2-7; v_gene: TRBV30
CDR3nt: TGCGCCAGCAGCTTAAGCGCTGTGGCTAGCGGGGCCTACAATGAGCAGTTCTTC; CDR3aa: CASSLSAVASGAYNEQFF; d_gene: TRBD2; abundance: .; j_gene: TRBJ2-1; v_gene: TRBV5-1
CDR3nt: TGTGCCAGCACCGACAGGGTCAATCAGCCCCAGCATTTT; CDR3aa: CASTDRVNQPQHF; d_gene: TRBD1; abundance: .; j_gene: TRBJ1-5; v_gene: TRBV28
CDR3nt: TGTGCCAGCAGCCTATGGGGGACATATTATAACTATGGCTACACCTTC; CDR3aa: CASSLWGTYYNYGYTF; d_gene: .; abundance: .; j_gene: TRBJ1-2; v_gene: TRBV28
CDR3nt: TGTGCCTGGAGTTCGACAGGGGTGATCTACGAGCAGTACTTC; CDR3aa: CAWSSTGVIYEQYF; d_gene: TRBD1; abundance: once; j_gene: TRBJ2-7; v_gene: TRBV30
CDR3nt: TGTGCCAGCAGCCCCCGGGGACAGGGAGTTAGAAACATTCAGTACTTC; CDR3aa: CASSPRGQGVRNIQYF; d_gene: TRBD1; abundance: .; j_gene: TRBJ2-4; v_gene: TRBV7-9
CDR3nt: TGTGCCAGCACGTGGACAGGGGACCTCACAGATACGCAGTATTTT; CDR3aa: CASTWTGDLTDTQYF; d_gene: TRBD1; abundance: once; j_gene: TRBJ2-3; v_gene: TRBV7-9
CDR3nt: TGCGCCAGCAGCCAATCGCACGTCAGCGGGAGGGCCTACGAGCAGTACTTC; CDR3aa: CASSQSHVSGRAYEQYF; d_gene: TRBD2; abundance: once; j_gene: TRBJ2-7; v_gene: TRBV4-1
CDR3nt: TGTGCTAGTGGTTTGACCTCGCTAGCGGGAGGACGGGCGAACACCGGGGAGCTGTTTTTT; CDR3aa: CASGLTSLAGGRANTGELFF; d_gene: TRBD2; abundance: .; j_gene: TRBJ2-2; v_gene: TRBV12-5
CDR3nt: TGTGCCACCAGCACCGACAGGGGGTACTACGAGCAGTACTTC; CDR3aa: CATSTDRGYYEQYF; d_gene: TRBD1; abundance: .; j_gene: TRBJ2-7; v_gene: TRBV15
CDR3nt: TGCGCCAGCAGCTCGTTCCTAGCGGCCAACTACAATGAGCAGTTCTTC; CDR3aa: CASSSFLAANYNEQFF; d_gene: TRBD2; abundance: .; j_gene: TRBJ2-1; v_gene: TRBV4-1
CDR3nt: TGTGCCAGCACCCTGGGGAGGGGGTCCCGAAATCAAGCTTTCTTT; CDR3aa: CASTLGRGSRNQAFF; d_gene: .; abundance: .; j_gene: TRBJ1-1; v_gene: TRBV28
CDR3nt: TGTGCCAGCAGCTTTGGGGCCTTGGGCCGGAGGGCCAGTGAGCAGTTCTTC; CDR3aa: CASSFGALGRRASEQFF; d_gene: .; abundance: .; j_gene: TRBJ2-1; v_gene: TRBV13
CDR3nt: TGTGCCAGCAGCCGCCGGACAGGGGTAAACACAGATACGCAGTATTTT; CDR3aa: CASSRRTGVNTDTQYF; d_gene: TRBD1; abundance: .; j_gene: TRBJ2-3; v_gene: TRBV5-4
CDR3nt: TGCGCCAGCAGCCGACTGGGACAGGGAGTTTCAGATACGCAGTATTTT; CDR3aa: CASSRLGQGVSDTQYF; d_gene: TRBD1; abundance: .; j_gene: TRBJ2-3; v_gene: TRBV5-1
CDR3nt: TGTGCCAGCAGCTTGGAGACAGGCGACTATGGCTACACCTTC; CDR3aa: CASSLETGDYGYTF; d_gene: .; abundance: few; j_gene: TRBJ1-2; v_gene: TRBV5-4
CDR3nt: TGTGCCAGCAGTTTATTGATCGGGGCCTACGAGCAGTACTTC; CDR3aa: CASSLLIGAYEQYF; d_gene: .; abundance: .; j_gene: TRBJ2-7; v_gene: TRBV27
CDR3nt: TGTGCCAGCAAACCGAGGCCCACTACCGGGGAGCTGTTTTTT; CDR3aa: CASKPRPTTGELFF; d_gene: .; abundance: .; j_gene: TRBJ2-2; v_gene: TRBV28
CDR3nt: TGCGCCAGCAACTTTGGGACTAGCCGCCTCCACGAGCAGTACTTC; CDR3aa: CASNFGTSRLHEQYF; d_gene: TRBD2; abundance: .; j_gene: TRBJ2-7; v_gene: TRBV5-1
CDR3nt: TGTGCCAGCAGCCAGAACAGGGGGCCGGACTATGGCTACACCTTC; CDR3aa: CASSQNRGPDYGYTF; d_gene: TRBD1; abundance: .; j_gene: TRBJ1-2; v_gene: TRBV7-3
CDR3nt: TGTGCCAGCAGTCTCTATCAAGACAGGGCCTATGGCTACACCTTC; CDR3aa: CASSLYQDRAYGYTF; d_gene: TRBD1; abundance: .; j_gene: TRBJ1-2; v_gene: TRBV28
CDR3nt: TGTGCCAGCAGCGCTCCAGGACAGGGGACTGAAGCTTTCTTT; CDR3aa: CASSAPGQGTEAFF; d_gene: TRBD1; abundance: .; j_gene: TRBJ1-1; v_gene: TRBV9
CDR3nt: TGTGCCAGCAGCGCGGGGTTGGGGAATTCACCCCTCCACTTT; CDR3aa: CASSAGLGNSPLHF; d_gene: .; abundance: .; j_gene: TRBJ1-6; v_gene: TRBV9
CDR3nt: TGTGCCAGCAGTTTGGGGACTCCGTACGAGCAGTACTTC; CDR3aa: CASSLGTPYEQYF; d_gene: .; abundance: .; j_gene: TRBJ2-7; v_gene: TRBV28